This is a list of T cell receptor beta chains from one sample in a study of blood T cell repertoires in COVID-19. The repertoire was sequenced with immunoSEQ multiplex PCR; TCRdb's copy has only in-frame clones and lacks some. The table records approximately 270,000 clones, around 86% of them present only once. The source material was peripheral blood. The receptors were sampled from a man aged 50 to 60 with acute or convalescent COVID-19. CDR3s include the opening cysteine and the closing phenylalanine or tryptophan. A D gene is named only where the DNA matches it firmly. For some rows the clone size is stated as once, few or many, or as a class when expanded; others skip it.

size	D	J	V	CDR3	DNA
-	-	TRBJ2-5	TRBV27	CASSFNRQAETQYF	TGTGCCAGCAGTTTTAACAGGCAGGCGGAGACCCAGTACTTC
-	-	TRBJ1-6	TRBV6-1	CASSEADIRSYNSPLHF	TGTGCCAGCAGTGAAGCCGACATTCGCTCCTATAATTCACCCCTCCACTTT
-	-	TRBJ2-6	TRBV4-1	CASSQVSWGGGGANVLTF	TGCGCCAGCAGCCAAGTGAGCTGGGGAGGCGGTGGGGCCAACGTCCTGACTTTC
-	-	TRBJ1-4	TRBV19	CASSTHSATNEKLFF	TGTGCCAGTAGTACCCACAGTGCAACTAATGAAAAACTGTTTTTT
-	TRBD1	TRBJ1-2	TRBV3-1/TRBV3-2	CASSQVGDRETYGYTF	TGTGCCAGCAGCCAAGTAGGGGACAGGGAGACTTATGGCTACACCTTC
-	-	TRBJ1-1	TRBV18	CASSPILITEAFF	TGTGCCAGCTCACCAATACTTATCACTGAAGCTTTCTTT
-	-	TRBJ1-2	TRBV10-1	CASSESGGYGYTF	TGCGCCAGCAGTGAGTCGGGAGGGTATGGCTACACCTTC
-	TRBD1	TRBJ2-7	TRBV9	CASSPRSGRGYEQYF	TGTGCCAGCAGCCCCCGTAGTGGCAGGGGGTACGAGCAGTACTTC
once	-	TRBJ2-5	TRBV19	CASSIDGLTLGPETQYF	TGTGCCAGTAGTATAGATGGGTTAACTCTGGGGCCAGAGACCCAGTACTTC
-	TRBD1	TRBJ1-4	TRBV7-9	CASSWDSTNEKLFF	TGTGCCAGCAGCTGGGACAGCACTAATGAAAAACTGTTTTTT
-	TRBD1	TRBJ1-4	TRBV7-6	CASSPGGQGFEKLFF	TGTGCCAGCAGCCCAGGGGGACAGGGGTTCGAAAAACTGTTTTTT
few	-	TRBJ1-2	TRBV19	CASSIADSGRADGYTF	TGTGCCAGTAGTATAGCAGATTCGGGCAGGGCCGATGGCTACACCTTC
-	-	TRBJ1-4	TRBV21-1	CASSKARGLANEKLFF	TGTGCCAGCAGCAAAGCGCGAGGGCTGGCTAATGAAAAACTGTTTTTT
-	TRBD2	TRBJ2-2	TRBV4-1	CASSQWGLAENTGELFF	TGCGCCAGCAGCCAGTGGGGACTAGCGGAGAACACCGGGGAGCTGTTTTTT
-	-	TRBJ2-7	TRBV4-2	CASSQVQASGRGEQYF	TGTGCCAGCAGCCAAGTCCAGGCTAGCGGCAGGGGAGAGCAGTACTTC
-	-	TRBJ1-2	TRBV5-1	CASSSQGVEYGYTF	TGCGCCAGCAGCTCCCAAGGAGTGGAGTATGGCTACACCTTC
few	TRBD1	TRBJ2-7	TRBV19	CATEGRGRGSYEQYF	TGTGCCACCGAGGGCAGGGGGCGAGGGTCCTACGAGCAGTACTTC
-	TRBD1	TRBJ1-1	TRBV11-2	CASSATGPEAFF	TGTGCCAGCAGCGCGACAGGGCCTGAAGCTTTCTTT
-	-	TRBJ2-7	TRBV10-3	CAISESRSYEQYF	TGTGCCATCAGTGAGTCGAGGTCCTACGAGCAGTACTTC
-	-	TRBJ1-4	TRBV12-5	CASGLVSGRDNEKLFF	TGTGCTAGTGGTTTGGTAAGCGGACGGGATAATGAAAAACTGTTTTTT
-	-	TRBJ2-7	TRBV7-8	CASSRGGQIYEQYF	TGTGCCAGCAGCCGCGGCGGACAGATCTACGAGCAGTACTTC
-	-	TRBJ1-1	TRBV6-5	CASSYGGAEAFF	TGTGCCAGCAGTTACGGGGGCGCTGAAGCTTTCTTT